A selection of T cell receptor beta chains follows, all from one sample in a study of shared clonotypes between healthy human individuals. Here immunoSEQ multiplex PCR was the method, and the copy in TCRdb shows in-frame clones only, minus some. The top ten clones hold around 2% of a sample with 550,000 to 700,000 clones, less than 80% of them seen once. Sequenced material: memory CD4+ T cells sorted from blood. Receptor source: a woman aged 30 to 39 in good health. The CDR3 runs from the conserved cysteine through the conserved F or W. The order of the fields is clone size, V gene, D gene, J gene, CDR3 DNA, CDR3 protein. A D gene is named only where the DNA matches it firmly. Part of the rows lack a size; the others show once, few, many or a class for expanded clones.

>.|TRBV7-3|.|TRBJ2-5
TGTGCCAGCAGCTTACGGCAGGGAAAAGAGACCCAGTACTTC
CASSLRQGKETQYF
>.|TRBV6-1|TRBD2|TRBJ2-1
TGTGCCAGCAGTCCACAGGGACTAGCGGGAGCTCGGCAGTTCTTC
CASSPQGLAGARQFF
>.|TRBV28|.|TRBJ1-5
TGTGCCAGCAGTCCATATCTTCCGTTCAATCAGCCCCAGCATTTT
CASSPYLPFNQPQHF
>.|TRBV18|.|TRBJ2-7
TGTGCCAGCTCCCAACCGGGGTCTCACTACGAGCAGTACTTC
CASSQPGSHYEQYF
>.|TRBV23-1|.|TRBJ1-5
TGCGCCAGCAGTCACAGTCCTATAAACAATCAGCCCCAGCATTTT
CASSHSPINNQPQHF
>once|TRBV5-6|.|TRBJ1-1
TGTGCCAGCAGCTTGAAGAGGAACACTGAAGCTTTCTTT
CASSLKRNTEAFF
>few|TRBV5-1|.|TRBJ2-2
TGCGCCAGCAGCTTGGCCCAGGGCCACGGGGAGCTGTTTTTT
CASSLAQGHGELFF
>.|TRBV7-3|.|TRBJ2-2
TGTGCCAGCAGCCCGTACACCGGGGAGCTGTTTTTT
CASSPYTGELFF
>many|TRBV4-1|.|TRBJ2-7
TGCGCCAGCAGTCAGACAGGACGAGAGCAGTACTTC
CASSQTGREQYF
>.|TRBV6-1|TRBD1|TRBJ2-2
TGTGCCAGCAGGTACAGGGGGAACACCGGGGAGCTGTTTTTT
CASRYRGNTGELFF
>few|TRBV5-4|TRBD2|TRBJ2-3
TGTGCCAGCAGCTTAGGCGGGAGACCCAATAGGCAGTATTTT
CASSLGGRPNRQYF
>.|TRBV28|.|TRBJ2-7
TGTGCCACCGCTACTGGGGGCGGATTCTACGAGCAGTACTTC
CATATGGGFYEQYF
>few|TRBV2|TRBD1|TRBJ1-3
TGTGCCAGCAGTGAGTTTAGGGGGCCGGCAAACACCATATATTTT
CASSEFRGPANTIYF